These T cell receptor beta chains were read from a single sample in a study of blood T cells in healthy people across ages. TCRdb re-called the 5' RACE reads with MiXCR, one entry per CDR3 protein. The sample consists of under 800,000 distinct CDR3 sequences, approximately 39% of them appearing once. Source material: blood. These receptors were collected from a woman in her sixties in good health. The CDR3 runs from the conserved cysteine through the conserved F or W. Each record gives: V gene, J gene, clone size, D gene, CDR3 protein, CDR3 DNA. The D gene is left open where the match is weak. Expanded clones are given a class, and other clones once, few, many or no size at all.

v_gene: TRBV13; j_gene: TRBJ2-1; abundance: few; d_gene: TRBD2; CDR3aa: CASSQRGIAYNEQFF; CDR3nt: TGTGCCAGCAGTCAGCGGGGAATTGCCTACAATGAGCAGTTCTTC
v_gene: TRBV3-1; j_gene: TRBJ2-1; abundance: -; d_gene: -; CDR3aa: CASSPQSTLGEQFF; CDR3nt: TGTGCCAGCAGCCCTCAGAGTACCCTTGGTGAGCAGTTCTTC
v_gene: TRBV2; j_gene: TRBJ1-5; abundance: -; d_gene: TRBD1; CDR3aa: CASRDWDRGVVSQHF; CDR3nt: TGTGCCAGCAGGGATTGGGACAGGGGGGTAGTCTCACAGCATTTT
v_gene: TRBV18; j_gene: TRBJ2-7; abundance: -; d_gene: -; CDR3aa: CASSKSTETYEQYF; CDR3nt: TGTGCCAGCTCAAAAAGTACAGAGACCTACGAGCAGTACTTC
v_gene: TRBV6-2/TRBV6-3; j_gene: TRBJ2-7; abundance: once; d_gene: -; CDR3aa: CASSLHGYEQYF; CDR3nt: TGTGCCAGCAGTCTACATGGGTACGAGCAGTACTTC
v_gene: TRBV20-1; j_gene: TRBJ1-5; abundance: -; d_gene: -; CDR3aa: CSARLVQGGNQPQHF; CDR3nt: TGCAGTGCTAGACTGGTACAGGGCGGGAATCAGCCCCAGCATTTT
v_gene: TRBV29-1; j_gene: TRBJ2-3; abundance: -; d_gene: TRBD2; CDR3aa: CSVGGTSGVRLSTDTQYF; CDR3nt: TGCAGCGTTGGGGGGACTAGCGGGGTCCGTTTGAGCACAGATACGCAGTATTTT
v_gene: TRBV7-2; j_gene: TRBJ2-1; abundance: once; d_gene: TRBD2; CDR3aa: CASSSQTSGGNEQFF; CDR3nt: TGTGCCAGCAGCTCCCAGACTAGCGGAGGGAATGAGCAGTTCTTC
v_gene: TRBV20-1; j_gene: TRBJ2-3; abundance: -; d_gene: TRBD2; CDR3aa: CSAHKLAQSTDTQYF; CDR3nt: TGCAGTGCGCATAAACTAGCGCAATCCACAGATACGCAGTATTTT
v_gene: TRBV7-3; j_gene: TRBJ2-1; abundance: few; d_gene: -; CDR3aa: CASSQGGGGIIRGEQFF; CDR3nt: TGTGCCAGCAGCCAGGGGGGCGGGGGGATTATTAGGGGTGAGCAGTTCTTC
v_gene: TRBV27; j_gene: TRBJ2-5; abundance: -; d_gene: TRBD1; CDR3aa: CASSLGTGINEQYF; CDR3nt: TGTGCCAGCAGTTTAGGGACAGGGATCAATGAGCAGTACTTC
v_gene: TRBV15; j_gene: TRBJ1-5; abundance: -; d_gene: -; CDR3aa: CATSRETGRSNQPQHF; CDR3nt: TGTGCCACCAGCAGAGAAACAGGGAGAAGCAATCAGCCCCAGCATTTT
v_gene: TRBV7-2; j_gene: TRBJ2-3; abundance: -; d_gene: TRBD2; CDR3aa: CASSSRSGVAGGPSDTQYF; CDR3nt: TGTGCCAGCAGCTCTAGAAGTGGAGTCGCGGGGGGGCCTTCGGATACGCAGTATTTT
v_gene: TRBV6-1; j_gene: TRBJ1-6; abundance: -; d_gene: TRBD1; CDR3aa: CASTPTGGEAPLHF; CDR3nt: TGTGCCAGCACTCCGACAGGGGGCGAAGCACCCCTCCACTTT
v_gene: TRBV29-1; j_gene: TRBJ2-4; abundance: many; d_gene: -; CDR3aa: CSVEAENKNIQYF; CDR3nt: TGCAGCGTTGAGGCAGAAAACAAAAACATTCAGTACTTC
v_gene: TRBV7-9; j_gene: TRBJ2-3; abundance: -; d_gene: -; CDR3aa: CASSVEPRVDTQYF; CDR3nt: TGTGCCAGCAGCGTAGAACCCAGGGTAGATACGCAGTATTTT
v_gene: TRBV3-1; j_gene: TRBJ2-3; abundance: -; d_gene: TRBD2; CDR3aa: CASRRTSGRLDTQYF; CDR3nt: TGTGCCAGCAGACGGACCAGCGGGAGGTTAGATACGCAGTATTTT